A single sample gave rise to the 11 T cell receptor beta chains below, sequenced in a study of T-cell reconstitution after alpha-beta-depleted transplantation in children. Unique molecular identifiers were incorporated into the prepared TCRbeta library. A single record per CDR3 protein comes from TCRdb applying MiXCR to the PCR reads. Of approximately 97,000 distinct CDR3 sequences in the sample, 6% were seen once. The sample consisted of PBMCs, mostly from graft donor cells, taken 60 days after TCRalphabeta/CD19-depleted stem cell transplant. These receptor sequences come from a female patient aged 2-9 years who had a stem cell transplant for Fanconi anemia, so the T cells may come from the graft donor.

CDR3 protein: CASSGTGEGNEQYF. The CDR3 bases are TGTGCCAGCAGCGGGACAGGGGAAGGGAACGAGCAGTACTTC. This chain uses TRBV9 with TRBJ2-7; 9 bases are shared with TRBD1. This CDR3 is 14 amino acids long. J lost 5 bases, V lost 3 bases, and 6 bases had no gene match. Germline lookup yields CDR1 SGDLS and CDR2 YYNGEE. The whole variable domain, remainder taken from reference TRBV9 and TRBJ2-7, is DSGVTQTPKHLITATGQRVTLRCSPRSGDLSVYWYQQSLDQGLQFLIQYYNGEERAKGNILERFSAQQFPDLHSELNLSSLELGDSALYFCASSGTGEGNEQYFGPGTRLTVT.

The CDR3 sequence is CASSVGWEGVGELFF. Written as DNA, the CDR3 is TGTGCCAGCAGCGTAGGATGGGAGGGAGTCGGGGAGCTGTTTTTT. The V and J genes are TRBV9 and TRBJ2-2; 7 bases are a match to TRBD2. The CDR3 runs 15 residues. After removal of 0 bases from V and 7 bases from J, the junction contained 6 bases not matched to a gene. Germline CDR1 is SGDLS and CDR2 is YYNGEE.

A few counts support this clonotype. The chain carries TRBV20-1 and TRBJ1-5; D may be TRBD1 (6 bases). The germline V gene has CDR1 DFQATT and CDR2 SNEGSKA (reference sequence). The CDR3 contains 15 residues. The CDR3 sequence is CSGRRDTYSNQPQHF. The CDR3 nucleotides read TGCAGCGGACGACGGGACACTTATAGCAATCAGCCCCAGCATTTT.

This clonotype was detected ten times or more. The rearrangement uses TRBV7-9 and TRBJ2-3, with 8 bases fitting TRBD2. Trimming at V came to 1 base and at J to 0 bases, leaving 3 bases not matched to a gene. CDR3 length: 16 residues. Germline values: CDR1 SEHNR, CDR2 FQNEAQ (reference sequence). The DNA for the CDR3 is TGTGCCAGCAGCTTAGTGGCGGGAGGTAGCACAGATACGCAGTATTTT. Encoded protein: CASSLVAGGSTDTQYF.

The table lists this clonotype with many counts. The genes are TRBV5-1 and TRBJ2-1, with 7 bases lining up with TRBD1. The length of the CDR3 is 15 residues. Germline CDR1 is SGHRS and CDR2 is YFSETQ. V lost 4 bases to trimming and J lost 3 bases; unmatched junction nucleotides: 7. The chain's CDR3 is CASSRPGQLYNEQFF. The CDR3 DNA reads TGCGCCAGCAGCAGGCCGGGACAGCTCTACAATGAGCAGTTCTTC.

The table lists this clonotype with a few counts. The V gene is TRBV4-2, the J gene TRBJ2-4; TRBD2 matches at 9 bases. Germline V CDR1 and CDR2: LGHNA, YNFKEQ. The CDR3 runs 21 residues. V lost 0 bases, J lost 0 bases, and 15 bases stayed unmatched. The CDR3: CASSQDAPGTSIRGAKNIQYF. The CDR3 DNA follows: TGTGCCAGCAGCCAAGATGCTCCGGGGACTAGCATCCGGGGAGCCAAAAACATTCAGTACTTC.

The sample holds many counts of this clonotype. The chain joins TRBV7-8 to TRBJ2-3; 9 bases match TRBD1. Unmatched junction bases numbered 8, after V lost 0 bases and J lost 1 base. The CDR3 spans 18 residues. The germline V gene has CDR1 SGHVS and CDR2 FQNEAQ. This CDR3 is CASSLALTGGEGTDTQYF. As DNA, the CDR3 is TGTGCCAGCAGCTTAGCCCTCACAGGGGGCGAGGGCACAGATACGCAGTATTTT.

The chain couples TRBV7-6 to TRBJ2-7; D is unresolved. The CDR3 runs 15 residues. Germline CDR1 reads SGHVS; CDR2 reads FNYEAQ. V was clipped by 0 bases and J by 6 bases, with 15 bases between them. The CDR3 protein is CASSLALSRSGEQYF. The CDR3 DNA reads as TGTGCCAGCAGCTTAGCCCTAAGCAGGTCAGGCGAGCAGTACTTC.

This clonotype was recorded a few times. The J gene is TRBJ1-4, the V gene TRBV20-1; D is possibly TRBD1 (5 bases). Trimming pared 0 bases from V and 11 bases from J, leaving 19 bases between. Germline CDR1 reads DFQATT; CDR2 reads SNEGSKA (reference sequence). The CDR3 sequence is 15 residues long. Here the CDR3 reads CSARDVVVAGGKLFF. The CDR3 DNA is TGCAGTGCTAGAGATGTGGTAGTCGCCGGGGGGAAACTGTTTTTT.

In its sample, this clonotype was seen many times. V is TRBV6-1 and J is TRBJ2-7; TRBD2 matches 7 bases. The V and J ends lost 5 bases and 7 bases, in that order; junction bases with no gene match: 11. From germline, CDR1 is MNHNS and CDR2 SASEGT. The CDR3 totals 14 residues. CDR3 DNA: TGTGCCAGCAGTCCTCGGGGGAGGGGCTTGGAGCAGTACTTC. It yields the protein CASSPRGRGLEQYF.

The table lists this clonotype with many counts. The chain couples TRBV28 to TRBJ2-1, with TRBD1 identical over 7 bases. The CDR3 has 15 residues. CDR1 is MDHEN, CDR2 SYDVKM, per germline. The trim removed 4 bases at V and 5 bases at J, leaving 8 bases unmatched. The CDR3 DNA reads TGTGCCAGCAGTTCACGGACAGGACCACACAATGAGCAGTTCTTC. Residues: CASSSRTGPHNEQFF.